The T cell receptor beta chain described here comes from a study of PD-L1 blockade in urothelial cancer. Germline assignment: CDR1 SGHTA and CDR2 FQGNSA. This CDR3 spans 12 amino acids. Trimming left V 4 bases short and J 7 bases short, with 10 bases between. Regarding time point: peripheral blood 6 weeks after treatment start. Using immunoSEQ multiplex PCR, the repertoire was profiled, and TCRdb retains in-frame clones only, with some absent. In the table there are 80,000 to 95,000 clones, roughly 83% of which are singletons. This sample comprised PBMCs, obtained around atezolizumab (anti-PD-L1) treatment. This sequence joins TRBV7-2 and TRBJ1-2, with no clear D. The TCR sequence derives from a man in his sixties or seventies with urothelial cancer. The chain's CDR3 is CASSSSVGGYTF. Here the CDR3 DNA reads TGTGCCAGCAGCTCTTCCGTCGGTGGCTACACCTTC.